This T cell receptor (beta chain) was identified in a study of cytomegalovirus exposure and HLA in healthy donors. Germline V gene lookup returns CDR1 MNHNS and CDR2 SASEGT. J gave up 2 bases and V 1 base, and 4 bases lay outside the gene matches. The CDR3 loop spans 16 amino acids. Amplification used 60 Vbeta primers and 13 Jbeta primers. Method: immunoSEQ multiplex PCR; TCRdb's copy keeps in-frame clones and lacks some. The sample records 170,000 or so clones, 80% to 85% being singletons. Sequencing was done on a sample of PBMCs. V is TRBV6-1 and J is TRBJ2-3, with 9 bases lining up with TRBD1. This TCR derives from a man in his late teens or twenties in good health and CMV-seronegative. CDR3 region: CASSEGDRAFTDTQYF. The CDR3 DNA reads as TGTGCCAGCAGTGAAGGGGACAGGGCCTTCACAGATACGCAGTATTTT.